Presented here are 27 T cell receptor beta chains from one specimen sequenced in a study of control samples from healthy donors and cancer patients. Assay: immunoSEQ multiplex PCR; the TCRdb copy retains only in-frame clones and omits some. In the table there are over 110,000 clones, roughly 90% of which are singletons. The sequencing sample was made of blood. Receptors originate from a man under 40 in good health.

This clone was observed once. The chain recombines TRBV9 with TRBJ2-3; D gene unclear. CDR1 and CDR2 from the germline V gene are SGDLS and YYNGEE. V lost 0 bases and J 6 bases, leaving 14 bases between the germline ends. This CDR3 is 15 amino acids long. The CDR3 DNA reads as TGTGCCAGCAGCGTAGGTCTCCTAACCCGGGATACGCAGTATTTT. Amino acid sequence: CASSVGLLTRDTQYF.

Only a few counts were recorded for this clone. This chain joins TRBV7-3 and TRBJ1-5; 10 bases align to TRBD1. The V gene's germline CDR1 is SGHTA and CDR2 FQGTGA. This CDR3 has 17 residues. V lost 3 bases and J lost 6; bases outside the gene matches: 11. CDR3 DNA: TGTGCCAGCAGCTTGACCCTGCGGGGACAGGGGTGTCAGCCCCAGCATTTT. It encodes CASSLTLRGQGCQPQHF.

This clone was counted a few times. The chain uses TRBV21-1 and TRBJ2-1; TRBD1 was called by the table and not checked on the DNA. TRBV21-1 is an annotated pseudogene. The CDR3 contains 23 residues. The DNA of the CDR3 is TGTGCCAGCAGCAAAGTGCTATCGCTATGGTCTCCGTCGACAGGGAGCTCCTACAATGAGCAGTTCTTC. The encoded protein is CASSKVLSLWSPSTGSSYNEQFF.

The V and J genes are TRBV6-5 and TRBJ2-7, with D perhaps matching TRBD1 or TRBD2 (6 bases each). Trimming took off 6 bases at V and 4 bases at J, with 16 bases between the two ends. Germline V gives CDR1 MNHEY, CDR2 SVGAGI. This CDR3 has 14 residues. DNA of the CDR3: TGTGCCAGCAGCGGGTTGGGGGGCGGGTACGAGCAGTACTTC. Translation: CASSGLGGGYEQYF.

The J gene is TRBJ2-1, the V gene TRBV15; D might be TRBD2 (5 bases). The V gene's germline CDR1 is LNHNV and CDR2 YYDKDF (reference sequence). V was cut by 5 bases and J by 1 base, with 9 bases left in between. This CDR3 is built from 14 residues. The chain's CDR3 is CATSERASYNEQFF. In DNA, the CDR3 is TGTGCCACCAGCGAGAGGGCATCCTACAATGAGCAGTTCTTC.

The CDR3 sequence is CASSQDFRLAGEVTQETQYF. CDR3 in DNA: TGTGCCAGCAGCCAAGATTTTAGGCTAGCGGGAGAGGTAACCCAAGAGACCCAGTACTTC. The J gene is TRBJ2-5, the V gene TRBV3-1 (or the pseudogene TRBV3-2), with 10 bases matching TRBD2. With 0 bases clipped from V and 1 base from J, the junction kept 14 bases outside the gene matches. Germline lookup yields CDR1 LGHDT and CDR2 YNNKEL (reference sequence). The CDR3 is 20 amino acids.

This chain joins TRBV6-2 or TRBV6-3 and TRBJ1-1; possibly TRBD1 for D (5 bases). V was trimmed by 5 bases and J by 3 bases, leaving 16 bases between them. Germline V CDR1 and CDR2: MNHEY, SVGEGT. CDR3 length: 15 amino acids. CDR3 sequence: CASSRTAGGDTEAFF. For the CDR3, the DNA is TGTGCCAGCAGTCGTACAGCGGGGGGGGACACTGAAGCTTTCTTT.

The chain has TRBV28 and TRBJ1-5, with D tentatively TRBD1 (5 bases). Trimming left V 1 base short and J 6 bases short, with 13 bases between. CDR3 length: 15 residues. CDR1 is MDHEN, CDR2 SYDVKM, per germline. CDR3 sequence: CASSLLMRGVQPQHF. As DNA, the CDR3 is TGTGCCAGCAGTTTATTGATGAGGGGAGTTCAGCCCCAGCATTTT.

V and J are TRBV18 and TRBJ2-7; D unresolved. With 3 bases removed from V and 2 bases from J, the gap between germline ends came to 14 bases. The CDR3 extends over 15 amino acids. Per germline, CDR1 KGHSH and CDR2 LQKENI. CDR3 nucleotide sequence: TGTGCCAGCTCACCCGAAGCCAAGGGCCCCTACGAGCAGTACTTC. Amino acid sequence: CASSPEAKGPYEQYF.

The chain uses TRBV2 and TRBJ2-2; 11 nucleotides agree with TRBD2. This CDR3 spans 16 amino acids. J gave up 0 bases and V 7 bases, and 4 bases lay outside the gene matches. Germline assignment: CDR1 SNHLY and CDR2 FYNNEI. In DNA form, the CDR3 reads TGTGCCAGCACCGCTAGCGGGAGGTCGAACACCGGGGAGCTGTTTTTT. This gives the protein CASTASGRSNTGELFF.

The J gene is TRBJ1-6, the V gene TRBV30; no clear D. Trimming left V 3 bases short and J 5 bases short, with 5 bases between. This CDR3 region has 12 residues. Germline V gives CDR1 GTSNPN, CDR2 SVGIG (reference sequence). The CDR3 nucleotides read TGTGCCTGGAGAATACATAATTCACCCCTCCACTTT. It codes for CAWRIHNSPLHF.

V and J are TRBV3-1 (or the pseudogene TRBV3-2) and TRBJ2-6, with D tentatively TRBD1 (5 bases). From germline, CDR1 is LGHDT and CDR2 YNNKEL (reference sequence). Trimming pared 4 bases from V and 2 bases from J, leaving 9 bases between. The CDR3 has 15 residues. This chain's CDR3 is CASSLGVTGANVLTF. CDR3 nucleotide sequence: TGTGCCAGCAGCCTAGGGGTAACTGGGGCCAACGTCCTGACTTTC.

The CDR3 DNA reads as TGTGCCAGCAGCTTAGTACAGGGGCGAAACACCGGGGAGCTGTTTTTT. It specifies CASSLVQGRNTGELFF. The J gene is TRBJ2-2, the V gene TRBV11-3, with TRBD1 matching 7 bases. There are 16 residues in the CDR3. Germline trimming cut 1 base from V and 2 bases from J; bases unmatched to any gene: 4. Germline CDR1 is SGHNT and CDR2 is YENEEA.

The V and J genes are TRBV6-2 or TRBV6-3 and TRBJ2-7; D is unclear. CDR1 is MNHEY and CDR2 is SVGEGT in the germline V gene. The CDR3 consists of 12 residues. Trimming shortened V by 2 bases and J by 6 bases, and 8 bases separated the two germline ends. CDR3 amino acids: CASSYLVSEQYF. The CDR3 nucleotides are TGTGCCAGCAGTTACCTGGTCAGCGAGCAGTACTTC.

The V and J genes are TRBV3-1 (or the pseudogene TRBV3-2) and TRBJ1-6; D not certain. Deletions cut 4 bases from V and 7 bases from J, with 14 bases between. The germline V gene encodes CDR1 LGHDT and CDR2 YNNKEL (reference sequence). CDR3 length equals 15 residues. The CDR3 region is CASSRQRGQNSPLHF. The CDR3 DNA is TGTGCCAGCAGCCGCCAACGGGGTCAGAATTCACCCCTCCACTTT.

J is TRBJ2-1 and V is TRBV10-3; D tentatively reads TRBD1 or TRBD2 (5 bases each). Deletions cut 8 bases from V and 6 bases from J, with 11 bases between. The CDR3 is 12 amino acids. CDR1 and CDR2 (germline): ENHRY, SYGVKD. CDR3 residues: CAIGTRINEQFF. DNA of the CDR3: TGTGCCATCGGGACGCGGATCAATGAGCAGTTCTTC.

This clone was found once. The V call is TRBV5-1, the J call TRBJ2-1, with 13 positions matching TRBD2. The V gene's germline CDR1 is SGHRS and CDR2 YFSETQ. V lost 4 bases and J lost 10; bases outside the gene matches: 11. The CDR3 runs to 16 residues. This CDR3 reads CASSHPGLAGTREQFF. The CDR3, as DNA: TGCGCCAGCAGCCATCCGGGACTAGCGGGGACTCGGGAGCAGTTCTTC. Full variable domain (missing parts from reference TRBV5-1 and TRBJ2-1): KAGVTQTPRYLIKTRGQQVTLSCSPISGHRSVSWYQQTPGQGLQFLFEYFSETQRNKGNFPGRFSGRQFSNSRSEMNVSTLELGDSALYLCASSHPGLAGTREQFFGPGTRLTVL.

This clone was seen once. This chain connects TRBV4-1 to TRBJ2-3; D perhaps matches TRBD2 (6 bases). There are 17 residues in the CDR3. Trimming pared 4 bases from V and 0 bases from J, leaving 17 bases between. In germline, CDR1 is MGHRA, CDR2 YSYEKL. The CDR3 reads CASSRGGLSFSTDTQYF. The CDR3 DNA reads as TGCGCCAGCAGCCGTGGGGGACTGTCCTTTAGCACAGATACGCAGTATTTT.

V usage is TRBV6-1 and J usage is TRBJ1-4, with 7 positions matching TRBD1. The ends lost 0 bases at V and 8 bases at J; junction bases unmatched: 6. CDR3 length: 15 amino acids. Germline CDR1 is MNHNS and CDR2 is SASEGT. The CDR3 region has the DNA TGTGCCAGCAGTGAAGCGGCAGGGGGTGAGGAAAAACTGTTTTTT. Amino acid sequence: CASSEAAGGEEKLFF.

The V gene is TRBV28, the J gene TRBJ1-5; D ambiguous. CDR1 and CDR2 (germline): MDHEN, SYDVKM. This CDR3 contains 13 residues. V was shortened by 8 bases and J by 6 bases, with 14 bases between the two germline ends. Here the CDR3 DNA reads TGTGCCAGCGGGATTGGGTTTGTTCAGCCCCAGCATTTT. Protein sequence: CASGIGFVQPQHF.

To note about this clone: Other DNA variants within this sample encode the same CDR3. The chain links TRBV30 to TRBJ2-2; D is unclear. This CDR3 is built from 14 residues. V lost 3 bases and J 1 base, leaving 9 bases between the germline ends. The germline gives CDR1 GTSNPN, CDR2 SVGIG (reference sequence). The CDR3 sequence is CAWRGWGNTGELFF. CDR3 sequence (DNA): TGTGCCTGGAGGGGTTGGGGGAACACCGGGGAGCTGTTTTTT. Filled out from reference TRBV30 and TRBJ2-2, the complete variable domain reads SQTIHQWPATLVQPVGSPLSLECTVEGTSNPNLYWYRQAAGRGLQLLFYSVGIGQISSEVPQNLSASRPQDRQFILSSKKLLLSDSGFYLCAWRGWGNTGELFFGEGSRLTVL.

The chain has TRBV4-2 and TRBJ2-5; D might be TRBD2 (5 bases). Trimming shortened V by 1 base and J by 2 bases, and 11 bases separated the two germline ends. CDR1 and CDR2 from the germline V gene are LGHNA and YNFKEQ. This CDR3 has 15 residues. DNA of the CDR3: TGTGCCAGCAGCCAAGGGTTGCGGGTTCAAGAGACCCAGTACTTC. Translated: CASSQGLRVQETQYF.

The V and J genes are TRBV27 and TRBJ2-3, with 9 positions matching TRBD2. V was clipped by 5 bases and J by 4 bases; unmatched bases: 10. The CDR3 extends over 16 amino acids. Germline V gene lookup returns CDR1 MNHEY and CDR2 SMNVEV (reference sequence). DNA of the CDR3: TGTGCCAGCAGTCGCTTGGCGGGAGGGCCGCCAGATACGCAGTATTTT. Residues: CASSRLAGGPPDTQYF.

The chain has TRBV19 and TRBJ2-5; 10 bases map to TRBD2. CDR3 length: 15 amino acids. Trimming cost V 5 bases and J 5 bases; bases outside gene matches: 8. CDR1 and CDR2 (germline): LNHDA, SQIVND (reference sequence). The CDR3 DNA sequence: TGTGCCAGTAGTTACGGGACTAGCGCCTCGGAGACCCAGTACTTC. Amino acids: CASSYGTSASETQYF.

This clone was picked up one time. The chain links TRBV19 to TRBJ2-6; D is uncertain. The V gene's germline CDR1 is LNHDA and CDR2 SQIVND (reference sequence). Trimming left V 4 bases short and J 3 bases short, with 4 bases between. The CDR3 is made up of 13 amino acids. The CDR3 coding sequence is TGTGCCAGTAGTAGGGTTGGGGCCAACGTCCTGACTTTC. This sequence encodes CASSRVGANVLTF.

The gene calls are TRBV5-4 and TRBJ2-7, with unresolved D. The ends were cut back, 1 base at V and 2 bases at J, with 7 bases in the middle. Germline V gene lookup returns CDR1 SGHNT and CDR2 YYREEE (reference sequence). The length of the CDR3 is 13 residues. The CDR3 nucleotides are TGTGCCAGCAGCTTGATGTCGACCTACGAGCAGTACTTC. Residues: CASSLMSTYEQYF. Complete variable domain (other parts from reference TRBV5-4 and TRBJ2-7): ETGVTQSPTHLIKTRGQQVTLRCSSQSGHNTVSWYQQALGQGPQFIFQYYREEENGRGNFPPRFSGLQFPNYSSELNVNALELDDSALYLCASSLMSTYEQYFGPGTRLTVT.

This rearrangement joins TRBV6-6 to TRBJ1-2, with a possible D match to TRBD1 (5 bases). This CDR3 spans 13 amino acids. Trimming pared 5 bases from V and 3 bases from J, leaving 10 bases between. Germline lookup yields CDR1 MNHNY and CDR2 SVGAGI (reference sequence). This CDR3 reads CASSRLGDYGYTF. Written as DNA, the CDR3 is TGTGCCAGCAGTCGGTTAGGGGACTATGGCTACACCTTC.